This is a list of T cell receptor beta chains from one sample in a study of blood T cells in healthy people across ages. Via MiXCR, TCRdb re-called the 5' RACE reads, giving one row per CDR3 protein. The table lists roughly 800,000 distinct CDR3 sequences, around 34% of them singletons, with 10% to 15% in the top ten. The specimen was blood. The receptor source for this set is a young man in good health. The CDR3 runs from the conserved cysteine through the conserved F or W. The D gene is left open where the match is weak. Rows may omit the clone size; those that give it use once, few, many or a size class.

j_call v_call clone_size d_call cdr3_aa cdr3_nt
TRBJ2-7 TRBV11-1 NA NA CASSSGQRSYEQYF TGTGCCAGCAGCTCAGGACAGAGATCTTACGAGCAGTACTTC
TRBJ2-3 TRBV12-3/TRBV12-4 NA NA CASSLVGPRTDTQYF TGTGCCAGCAGTTTGGTGGGACCTAGAACAGATACGCAGTATTTT
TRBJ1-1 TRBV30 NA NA CAGGREGNTEAFF TGTGCTGGGGGTAGGGAGGGGAACACTGAAGCTTTCTTT
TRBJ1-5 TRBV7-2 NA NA CASSLAQTGRTQHF TGTGCCAGCAGCTTAGCGCAAACCGGTCGAACCCAGCATTTT
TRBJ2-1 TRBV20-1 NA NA CSAIPDETQFF TGCAGTGCTATCCCCGATGAGACCCAGTTCTTC
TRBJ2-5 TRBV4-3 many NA CASSQDGPGPQETQYF TGCGCCAGCAGCCAAGACGGACCGGGACCGCAAGAGACCCAGTACTTC
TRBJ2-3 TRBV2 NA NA CASSGDLAVSDTQYF TGTGCCAGCAGTGGGGACCTAGCAGTTTCAGATACGCAGTATTTT
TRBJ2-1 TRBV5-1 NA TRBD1 CASLTQPGQSYNEQFF TGCGCCAGCCTGACTCAACCGGGACAGTCCTACAATGAGCAGTTCTTC
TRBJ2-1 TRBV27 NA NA CASSLEVTRAINEQFF TGTGCCAGCAGTTTAGAGGTCACCCGGGCCATCAATGAGCAGTTCTTC
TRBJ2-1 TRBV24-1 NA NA CATSDLDSPNEQFF TGTGCCACCAGTGATTTGGACAGCCCCAATGAGCAGTTCTTC